This TCR beta chain was documented in a study of immune evolution from preneoplasia to lung adenocarcinoma. Looking at the study overall: HLA loss of heterozygosity: roughly 6.6% AIS, about 15% MIA, about 31% ADC, none AAH.

The germline V gene has CDR1 MNHEY and CDR2 SMNVEV (reference sequence). This CDR3 spans 15 amino acids. Losses at the gene ends were 6 bases for V and 1 base for J; bases not matched to a gene: 3. A word on this clone: Its specificity is not known.

Sequenced by immunoSEQ multiplex PCR; TCRdb stores in-frame clones only, minus some. In the table there are approximately 26,000 clones, approximately 74% of which are singletons. Points from the study as a whole: Compared with EGFR-mutant or double wild-type lesions, KRAS-mutant nodules were more clonal. Later-stage lesions appeared to have more T cells, more diversity, less clonality.

The clonotype originates from a person in their sixties or seventies with invasive lung adenocarcinoma. Some clones in this sample may be carry-over from other donors' samples. Material: FFPE invasive lung adenocarcinoma tissue. The chain employs TRBV27 and TRBJ2-1; 10 nucleotides align to TRBD2. CDR3 DNA sequence: TGTGCCAGCAGACCTAGCGGGGGTTCCTACAATGAGCAGTTCTTC. Encoded protein: CASRPSGGSYNEQFF.